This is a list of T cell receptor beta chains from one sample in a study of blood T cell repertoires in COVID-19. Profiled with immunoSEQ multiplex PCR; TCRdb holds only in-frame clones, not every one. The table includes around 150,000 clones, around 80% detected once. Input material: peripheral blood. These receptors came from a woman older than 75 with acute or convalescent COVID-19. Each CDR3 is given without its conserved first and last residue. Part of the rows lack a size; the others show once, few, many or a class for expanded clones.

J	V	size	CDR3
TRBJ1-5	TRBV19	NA	ASSRGQGISWPQH
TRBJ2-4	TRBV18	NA	ASSNRVVWDIQY
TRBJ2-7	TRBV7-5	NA	VRSLGQYEQY
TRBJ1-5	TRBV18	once	ASSPYTRGDQPQH
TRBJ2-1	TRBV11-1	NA	ASSSSGRGTEQF
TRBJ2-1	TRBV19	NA	ATGLVDISYNEQF
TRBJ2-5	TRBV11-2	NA	ASSSGTSRETQY
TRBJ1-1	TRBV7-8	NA	ASSPGSRNTEAF
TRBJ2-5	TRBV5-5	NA	ASSFSGGQETQY
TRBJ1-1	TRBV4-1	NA	ASSRQGDTEAF
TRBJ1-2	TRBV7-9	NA	ASSLASEGYT
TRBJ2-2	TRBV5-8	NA	ASSLGPGELF
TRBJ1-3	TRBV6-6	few	ASSNSQVAGNTIY
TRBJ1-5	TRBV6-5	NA	ASSKQGAFNQPQH
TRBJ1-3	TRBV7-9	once	ASSFEGSSGNTIY
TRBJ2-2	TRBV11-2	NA	ASSNRELF
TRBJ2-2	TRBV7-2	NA	ASSLTGVAGELF
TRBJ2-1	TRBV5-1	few	ASSLNRDEQF
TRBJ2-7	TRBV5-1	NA	ASSFYGTGRDEQY
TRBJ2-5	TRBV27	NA	ASSLGPLGGETQY
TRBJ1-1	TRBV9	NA	ASSVGAGGKNTEAF
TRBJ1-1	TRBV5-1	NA	ASSPPRQGTMNTEAF
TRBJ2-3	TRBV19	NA	ASSDRVEDTQY
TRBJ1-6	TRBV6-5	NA	ASGPRGPDSPLH
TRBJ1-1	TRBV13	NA	ASSSTGQNTEAF
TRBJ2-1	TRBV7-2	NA	ASQTPDIAGENEQF
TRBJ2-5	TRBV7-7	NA	ASSRDRQETQY
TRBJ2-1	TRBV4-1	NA	PSSRREGQGNEQF
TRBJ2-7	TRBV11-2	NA	ASSSRVGSYEQY
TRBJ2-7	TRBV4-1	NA	ASSTSGSAEQY
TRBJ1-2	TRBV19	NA	ASIRDRAGGYT
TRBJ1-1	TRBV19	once	ASSINLNTEAF
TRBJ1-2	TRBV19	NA	ASRAGGVYGYT
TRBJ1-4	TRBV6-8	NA	ASTSVEKLF
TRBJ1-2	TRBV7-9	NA	ASSLADSYYGYT
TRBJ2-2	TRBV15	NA	ATSGLTSGSTGELF
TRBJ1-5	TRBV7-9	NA	ASSNGPRTGFGQPQH
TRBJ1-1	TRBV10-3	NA	AIRTGVTEAF
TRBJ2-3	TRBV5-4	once	ASSFTQGGGSTQY
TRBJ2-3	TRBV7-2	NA	ASSLAQGGTDTQY
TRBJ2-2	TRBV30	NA	AKGQGTGELF
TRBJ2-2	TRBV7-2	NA	ASRRQGLDTGELF